The 19 T cell receptor beta chains below all came from one sample that was sequenced in a study of T cell responses to AZD1222 COVID-19 vaccine. Sequencing used immunoSEQ multiplex PCR; TCRdb keeps in-frame clones, though not all of them. The table has about 120,000 clones, 80% to 95% seen once. Material: peripheral blood, obtained 28 days after the second dose of the MenACWY control vaccine. The receptor source for this set is an adult who received the MenACWY meningococcal vaccine as a control.

This sequence joins TRBV24-1 and TRBJ2-5, with 7 bases fitting TRBD1. Per the germline V gene, CDR1 is KGHDR and CDR2 is SFDVKD. V trimming: 3 bases; J trimming: 5 bases; junction bases outside the gene matches: 5. The CDR3 extends over 14 amino acids. DNA for the CDR3: TGTGCCACCAGTGATCCAGGGGGTTCGGAGACCCAGTACTTC. It yields the protein CATSDPGGSETQYF.

The sample holds one count of this clone. V gene TRBV28 combines with J gene TRBJ1-2, with D possibly being TRBD1 (5 bases). Trimming removed 7 bases from V and 5 bases from J, with 14 bases in between. The CDR3 has 13 amino acids. Germline V lookup: CDR1 MDHEN, CDR2 SYDVKM. DNA of the CDR3: TGTGCCAGCATTCAGGGAATCGGATATGGCTACACCTTC. As protein: CASIQGIGYGYTF.

V usage is TRBV7-3 and J usage is TRBJ2-7; D might be TRBD2 (5 bases). V lost 5 bases and J 2 bases, leaving 28 bases between the germline ends. Per germline, CDR1 SGHTA and CDR2 FQGTGA. CDR3 length: 19 residues. CDR3 coding DNA: TGTGCCAGCAGCCCCAAACCCTATCGGACTGTCGCGATTGCCTACGAGCAGTACTTC. This sequence encodes CASSPKPYRTVAIAYEQYF.

The DNA of the CDR3 is TGTGCCAGCAGTTTCGGCCGACAGGGACGGAATTCACCCCTCCACTTT. Its translation is CASSFGRQGRNSPLHF. The rearrangement uses TRBV27 and TRBJ1-6, with 7 bases that match TRBD1. The CDR3 has 16 residues. J lost 7 bases, V lost 3 bases, and 9 bases had no gene match. CDR1 and CDR2 from the germline V gene are MNHEY and SMNVEV (reference sequence).

V gene TRBV27 combines with J gene TRBJ1-1; possible D gene TRBD1, 6 bases. The germline V and J ends were trimmed by 2 bases and 4 bases, with 8 bases remaining between them. The CDR3 is 13 amino acids. CDR1 MNHEY and CDR2 SMNVEV come from the germline V gene (reference sequence). The CDR3 loop is CASSLQQGTEAFF. As DNA, the CDR3 is TGTGCCAGCAGTTTACAACAGGGCACTGAAGCTTTCTTT.

V gene TRBV28 combines with J gene TRBJ1-1; the match to TRBD1 covers 12 bases. The CDR3 sequence is 16 residues long. After removal of 6 bases from V and 6 bases from J, the junction contained 11 bases not matched to a gene. Germline V CDR1 and CDR2: MDHEN, SYDVKM. The CDR3 coding sequence is TGTGCCAGCAGCGGGGGGGACAGGGGGCGCTTCGCTGAAGCTTTCTTT. This translates into CASSGGDRGRFAEAFF.

This chain links TRBV7-8 with TRBJ1-4; TRBD1 matches at 8 bases. Germline CDR1 reads SGHVS; CDR2 reads FQNEAQ. CDR3 length: 15 residues. Trimming removed 5 bases from V and 4 bases from J; junction bases left unmatched: 6. The CDR3 here is CASSGGTGLNEKLFF. CDR3 DNA sequence: TGTGCCAGCAGCGGGGGGACAGGTCTTAATGAAAAACTGTTTTTT.

This chain links TRBV14 with TRBJ2-7; no definite D call. V was trimmed by 0 bases and J by 0 bases, leaving 15 bases between them. The CDR3 is made up of 17 amino acids. Germline CDR1 is SGHDN and CDR2 is FVKESK. The CDR3 DNA is TGTGCCAGCAGCCAAGATCAAACAGTTTGGAGCTCCTACGAGCAGTACTTC. Protein: CASSQDQTVWSSYEQYF.

The V call is TRBV21-1, the J call TRBJ2-1; the D segment call TRBD1 is taken from the table without a DNA check. TRBV21-1 is a pseudogene locus. The CDR3 has 16 residues. The CDR3 spells CASSKVSQGSYNEQFF. The CDR3 DNA sequence: TGTGCCAGCAGCAAAGTTAGCCAGGGGTCCTACAATGAGCAGTTCTTC.

The rearrangement links TRBV7-2 to TRBJ1-2; tentatively, D is TRBD1 (5 bases). CDR3 length equals 15 residues. Germline CDR1 is SGHTA and CDR2 is FQGNSA. V lost 7 bases and J lost 4, with 19 bases in between. The CDR3 spells CASTPLLGTVYGYTF. As DNA, the CDR3 is TGTGCCAGCACCCCCCTTCTCGGGACGGTCTATGGCTACACCTTC.

The rearrangement joins TRBV14 to TRBJ1-3; D is ambiguous. With 7 bases removed from V and 4 bases from J, the gap between germline ends came to 26 bases. Germline V gene sequence: CDR1 SGHDN, CDR2 FVKESK. The CDR3 contains 18 residues. Here the CDR3 reads CASTSSLIKKSHGNTIYF. CDR3 nucleotide sequence: TGTGCCAGCACTTCCTCGTTAATTAAGAAGAGCCACGGAAACACCATATATTTT. Using reference TRBV14 and TRBJ1-3 for the parts outside the CDR3, the full variable domain is EAGVTQFPSHSVIEKGQTVTLRCDPISGHDNLYWYRRVMGKEIKFLLHFVKESKQDESGMPNNRFLAERTGGTYSTLKVQPAELEDSGVYFCASTSSLIKKSHGNTIYFGEGSWLTVV.

Notes on this clone: Other DNA sequences in the sample encode the same CDR3. The chain uses TRBV12-3 or TRBV12-4 and TRBJ1-5; D uncertain. V was clipped by 3 bases and J by 3 bases, with 6 bases between them. The length of the CDR3 is 13 residues. The DNA for the CDR3 is TGTGCCAGCAGTTTGGGATCCAATCAGCCCCAGCATTTT. This encodes CASSLGSNQPQHF.

The genes are TRBV5-1 and TRBJ2-1; TRBD2 matches at 10 bases. The germline CDR1 and CDR2 sequences are SGHRS and YFSETQ. After removal of 2 bases from V and 6 bases from J, the junction contained 11 bases not matched to a gene. This CDR3 region has 17 residues. CDR3 coding DNA: TGCGCCAGCAGCTTAGATTCTAGCGGGAGTTGGAGCAATGAGCAGTTCTTC. Residues: CASSLDSSGSWSNEQFF.

J is TRBJ2-7 and V is TRBV28; D remains unclear. Germline CDR1 is MDHEN and CDR2 is SYDVKM. The CDR3 has 14 amino acids. V lost 3 bases, J lost 1 base, and 10 bases lay in between. CDR3: CASSFPTESYEQYF. The CDR3 region has the DNA TGTGCCAGCAGTTTCCCGACTGAATCCTACGAGCAGTACTTC.

V usage is TRBV19 and J usage is TRBJ2-3, with 10 bases matching TRBD2. CDR3 length equals 15 residues. CDR1 and CDR2 (germline): LNHDA, SQIVND (reference sequence). Germline trimming cut 4 bases from V and 3 bases from J; bases unmatched to any gene: 4. DNA of the CDR3: TGTGCCAGTAGTAGAACTAGCGGGAAGACAGATACGCAGTATTTT. As protein: CASSRTSGKTDTQYF.

The genes are TRBV7-8 and TRBJ1-2; D possibly corresponds to TRBD1 (6 bases). Germline lookup yields CDR1 SGHVS and CDR2 FQNEAQ. Trimming left V 0 bases short and J 6 bases short, with 14 bases between. This CDR3 contains 15 residues. CDR3 DNA sequence: TGTGCCAGCAGCTTAGCGGGTGCCGGGGGCCATGGCTACACCTTC. It yields the protein CASSLAGAGGHGYTF.

This clone was seen once. V usage is TRBV6-4 and J usage is TRBJ2-1, with 7 bases that match TRBD2. The CDR3 covers 15 residues. J lost 3 bases, V lost 5 bases, and 7 bases had no gene match. CDR1 is MRHNA and CDR2 is SNTAGT in the germline V gene. The CDR3 is CASSPLPSGYNEQFF. CDR3 sequence (DNA): TGTGCCAGCAGTCCCCTGCCTAGCGGCTACAATGAGCAGTTCTTC.

The rearrangement joins TRBV13 to TRBJ2-6; possibly TRBD1 for D (8 bases). Trimming cost V 5 bases and J 0 bases, with 23 bases left between them. Germline V gene sequence: CDR1 PRHDT, CDR2 FYEKMQ (reference sequence). The CDR3 spans 20 residues. As DNA, the CDR3 is TGTGCCAGCAGCATAGCAACAGCGGGACAGGTGGGCTCTGGGGCCAACGTCCTGACTTTC. Encoded protein: CASSIATAGQVGSGANVLTF. The complete variable domain, with remaining parts taken from reference TRBV13 and TRBJ2-6, reads AAGVIQSPRHLIKEKRETATLKCYPIPRHDTVYWYQQGPGQDPQFLISFYEKMQSDKGSIPDRFSAQQFSDYHSELNMSSLELGDSALYFCASSIATAGQVGSGANVLTFGAGSRLTVL.

The V call is TRBV11-2, the J call TRBJ2-7; D might be TRBD1 (5 bases). The CDR3 is 15 amino acids. The ends were cut back, 0 bases at V and 0 bases at J, with 9 bases in the middle. Germline CDR1 SGHAT, CDR2 FQNNGV. The CDR3 loop reads CASSLEAGPSYEQYV. The CDR3 coding sequence is TGTGCCAGCAGCTTAGAGGCAGGGCCCTCCTACGAGCAGTACGTC.